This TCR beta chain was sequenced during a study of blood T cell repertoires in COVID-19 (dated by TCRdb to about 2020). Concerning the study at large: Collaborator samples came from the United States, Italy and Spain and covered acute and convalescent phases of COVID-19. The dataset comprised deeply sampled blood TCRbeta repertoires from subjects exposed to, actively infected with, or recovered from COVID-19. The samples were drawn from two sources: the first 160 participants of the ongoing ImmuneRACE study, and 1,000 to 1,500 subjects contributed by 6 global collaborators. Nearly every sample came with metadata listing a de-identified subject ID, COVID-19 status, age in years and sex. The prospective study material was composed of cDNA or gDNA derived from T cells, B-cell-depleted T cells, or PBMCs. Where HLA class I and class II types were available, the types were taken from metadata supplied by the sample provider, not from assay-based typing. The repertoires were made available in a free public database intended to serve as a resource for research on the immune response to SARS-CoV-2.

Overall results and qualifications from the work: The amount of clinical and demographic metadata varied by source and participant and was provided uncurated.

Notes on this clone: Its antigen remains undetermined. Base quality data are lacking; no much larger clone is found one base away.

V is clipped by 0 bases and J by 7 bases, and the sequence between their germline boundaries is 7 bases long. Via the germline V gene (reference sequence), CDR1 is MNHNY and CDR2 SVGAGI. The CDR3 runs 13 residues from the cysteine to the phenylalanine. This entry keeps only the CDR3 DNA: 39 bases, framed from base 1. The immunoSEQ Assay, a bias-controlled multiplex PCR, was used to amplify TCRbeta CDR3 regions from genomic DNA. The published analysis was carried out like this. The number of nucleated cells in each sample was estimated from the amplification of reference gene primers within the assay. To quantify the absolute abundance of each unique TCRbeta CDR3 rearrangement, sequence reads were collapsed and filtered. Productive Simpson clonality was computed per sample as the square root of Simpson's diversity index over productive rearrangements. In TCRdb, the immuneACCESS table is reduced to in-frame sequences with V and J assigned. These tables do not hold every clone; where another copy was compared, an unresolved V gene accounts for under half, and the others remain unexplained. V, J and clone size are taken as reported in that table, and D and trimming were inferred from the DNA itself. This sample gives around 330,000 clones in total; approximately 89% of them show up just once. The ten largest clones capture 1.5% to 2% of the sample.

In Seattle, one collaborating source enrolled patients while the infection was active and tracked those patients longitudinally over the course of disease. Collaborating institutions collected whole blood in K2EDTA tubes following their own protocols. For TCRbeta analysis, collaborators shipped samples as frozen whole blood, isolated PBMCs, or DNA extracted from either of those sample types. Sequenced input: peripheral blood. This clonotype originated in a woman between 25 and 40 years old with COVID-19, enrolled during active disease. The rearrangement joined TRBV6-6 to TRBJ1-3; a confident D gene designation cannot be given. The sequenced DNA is TGTGCCAGCAGTTACTCGGGAGGGAACACCATATATTTT. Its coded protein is CASSYSGGNTIYF.